This T cell receptor beta chain comes out of a study of CD8+CD57+ T cells in acquired aplastic anemia (dated by TCRdb to the late 2010s). Study-wide context: A mean of about 3.2 ug of DNA, ranging from 0.2 to 27.4 ug, was extracted from sorted CD4+ and CD8+ cells. A CD8+CD57+ expansion meant a frequency higher than the mean frequency seen in healthy subjects.

The germline V gene (reference sequence) sets CDR1 to SGHAT and CDR2 to FQDESV. V is clipped by 8 bases and J by 7 bases, and the sequence between their germline boundaries is 16 bases long. Counted from cysteine to phenylalanine, this CDR3 has 13 amino acids. The sequence is cut down to CDR3 DNA, 39 bases in frame from base 1. Flow cytometry had shown CD8+CD57+ cell expansion in the patients selected for sequencing. Every patient had a diagnosis of severe acquired aplastic anemia based on International Study of Aplastic Anemia and Agranulocytosis and Camitta criteria. Patients had received no therapy at the time of blood sampling. The study deep-sequenced TCR repertoires of sorted CD4+ and CD8+ blood T cells from severe aplastic anemia patients and healthy subjects. Patients were enrolled in the USA under clinicaltrials.gov protocols 00001620, 01623167, 00001397, 00071045, 00081523 and 00961064. Ficoll-Paque density gradient centrifugation was used to isolate peripheral blood mononuclear cells. Before DNA extraction, CD4+ and CD8+ T cells were sorted with FACS or magnetic beads.

The research as a whole found: CD8+ Simpson's diversity did not differ significantly between patients and healthy controls (P=0.060). Roughly 30 CD8+ CDR3 sequences were found to be shared between patients and controls, but these sequences appeared to be highly expressed in patients and within the immunodominant clones of the patients.

Genomic DNA was used as template for profiling of TCR beta VDJ combinations and CDR3 sequences. TCR repertoire sequencing was run on an Illumina HiSeq 2000. On the authors' methods: Repertoires were assessed using TRBV/TRBJ rearrangement plots, CDR3 size and DJ length profiles, and Simpson's diversity index. The most abundant DNA sequence in the deep sequencing data was taken as the immunodominant clone. CDR3 amino acid sequences were checked for sharing across subjects and were also compared against the VDJdb database and published repertoires. Through fastp at Q25 and MiXCR, TCRdb rebuilt clones from the public reads, retaining in-frame beta chains. Identical CDR3 proteins give one entry, which carries the most common genes and DNA. TCRdb's processing, not the study's, gives the V and J calls here. The sample table lists approximately 250,000 distinct CDR3 sequences, approximately 79% of them with a count of one. Together, the top ten hold 42% of the sample.

For this clonotype: Its specific antigen is unknown. Base qualities were left out, and no much larger clone turns up one base away.

Sequenced input: sorted CD4+, CD8+, or CD8+CD57+ T cells (not recorded which) from PBMCs. The TCR sequence derives from a human donor with aplastic anemia. The rearranged segments are TRBV11-1 and TRBJ2-3; the D segment may tentatively be TRBD1 or TRBD2, each giving 7 matched bases. CDR3 loop: CASGGGGAYTQYF. The DNA sequence is TGTGCCAGCGGGGGAGGGGGCGCCTATACGCAGTATTTT.